This TCR beta chain was identified during a study of Graves' ophthalmopathy and Graves' hyperthyroidism. Broader study findings: The blood repertoire also included most expanded thyroid clonotypes above 0.001 frequency.

Amplification of the TCR beta CDR3 regions used RNA transcripts (as template). HTBI primers primed a first-round RT-PCR, and a second-round multiplex PCR followed. Each CDR3 protein is one row after TCRdb ran MiXCR on the multiplex PCR reads. Among roughly 50,000 distinct CDR3 sequences listed, over 45% were seen once. About this clonotype itself: No antigen is known for it. Germline is not matched at one junction end, which may reflect a read error.

Germline V gene sequence: CDR1 ENHRY, CDR2 SYGVKD. The CDR3 contains 15 residues. Ophthalmopathy donors were characterized by moderate-to-severe activity, CAS of at least 3, NOSPECS of at least 4, and duration under 3 months. Lactation, pregnancy, uncontrolled infections and other autoimmune diseases were all grounds for excluding patients. V is TRBV10-3 and J is TRBJ1-5; D not certain. Sequencing was done on a sample of peripheral blood. The clonotype was recovered from an adult man with Graves' ophthalmopathy. DNA of the CDR3: TGTGTTACTACCCCAGACCCTTATAGCAATAAGCCCCAGCATTTT. Residues: CVTTPDPYSNKPQHF.